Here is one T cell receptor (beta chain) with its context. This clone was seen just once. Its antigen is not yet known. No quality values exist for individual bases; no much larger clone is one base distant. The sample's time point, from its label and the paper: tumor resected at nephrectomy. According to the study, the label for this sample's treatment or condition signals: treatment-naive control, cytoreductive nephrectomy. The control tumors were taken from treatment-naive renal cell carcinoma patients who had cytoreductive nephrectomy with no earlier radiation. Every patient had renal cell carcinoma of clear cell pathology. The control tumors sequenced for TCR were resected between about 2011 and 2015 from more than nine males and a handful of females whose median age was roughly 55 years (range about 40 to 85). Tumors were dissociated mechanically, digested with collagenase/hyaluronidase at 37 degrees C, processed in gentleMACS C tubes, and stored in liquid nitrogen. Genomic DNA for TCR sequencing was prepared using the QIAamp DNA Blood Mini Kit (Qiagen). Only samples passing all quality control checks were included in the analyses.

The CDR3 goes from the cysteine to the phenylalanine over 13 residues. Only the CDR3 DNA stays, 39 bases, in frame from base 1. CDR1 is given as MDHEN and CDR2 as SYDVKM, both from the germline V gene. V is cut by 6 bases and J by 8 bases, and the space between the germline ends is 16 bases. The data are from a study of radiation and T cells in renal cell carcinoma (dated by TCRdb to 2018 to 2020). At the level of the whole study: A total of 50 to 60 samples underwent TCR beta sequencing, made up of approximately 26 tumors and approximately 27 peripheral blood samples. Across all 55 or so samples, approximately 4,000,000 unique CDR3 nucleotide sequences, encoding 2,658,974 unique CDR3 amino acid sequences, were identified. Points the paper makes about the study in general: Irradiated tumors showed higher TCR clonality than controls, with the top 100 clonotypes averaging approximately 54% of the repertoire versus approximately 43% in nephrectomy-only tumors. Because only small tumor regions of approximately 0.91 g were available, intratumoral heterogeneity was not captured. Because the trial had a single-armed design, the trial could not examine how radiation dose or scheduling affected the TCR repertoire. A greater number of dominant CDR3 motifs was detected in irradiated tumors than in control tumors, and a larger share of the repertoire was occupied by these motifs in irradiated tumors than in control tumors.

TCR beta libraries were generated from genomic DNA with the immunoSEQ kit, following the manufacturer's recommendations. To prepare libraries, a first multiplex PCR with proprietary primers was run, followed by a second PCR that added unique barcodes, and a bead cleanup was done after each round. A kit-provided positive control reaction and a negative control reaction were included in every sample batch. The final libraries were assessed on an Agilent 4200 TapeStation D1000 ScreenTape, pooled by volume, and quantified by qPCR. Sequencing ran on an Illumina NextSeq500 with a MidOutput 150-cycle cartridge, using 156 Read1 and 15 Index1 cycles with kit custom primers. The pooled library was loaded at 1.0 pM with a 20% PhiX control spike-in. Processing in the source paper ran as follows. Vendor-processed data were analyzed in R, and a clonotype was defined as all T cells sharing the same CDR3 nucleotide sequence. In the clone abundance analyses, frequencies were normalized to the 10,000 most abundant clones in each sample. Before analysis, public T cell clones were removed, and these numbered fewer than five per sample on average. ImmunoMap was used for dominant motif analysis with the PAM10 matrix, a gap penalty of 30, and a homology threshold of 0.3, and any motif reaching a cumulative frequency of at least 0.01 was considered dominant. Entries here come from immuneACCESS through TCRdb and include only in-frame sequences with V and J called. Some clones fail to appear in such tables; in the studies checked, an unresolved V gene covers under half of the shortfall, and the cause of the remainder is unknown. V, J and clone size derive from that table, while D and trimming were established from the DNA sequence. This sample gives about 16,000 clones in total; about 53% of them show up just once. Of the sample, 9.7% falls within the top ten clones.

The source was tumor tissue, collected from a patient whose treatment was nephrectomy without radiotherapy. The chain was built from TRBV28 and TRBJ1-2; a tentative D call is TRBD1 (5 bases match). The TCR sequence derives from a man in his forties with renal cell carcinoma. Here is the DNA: TGTGCCAGCAGCAGGAGCTCGGACAACGGCTACACCTTC. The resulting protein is CASSRSSDNGYTF.